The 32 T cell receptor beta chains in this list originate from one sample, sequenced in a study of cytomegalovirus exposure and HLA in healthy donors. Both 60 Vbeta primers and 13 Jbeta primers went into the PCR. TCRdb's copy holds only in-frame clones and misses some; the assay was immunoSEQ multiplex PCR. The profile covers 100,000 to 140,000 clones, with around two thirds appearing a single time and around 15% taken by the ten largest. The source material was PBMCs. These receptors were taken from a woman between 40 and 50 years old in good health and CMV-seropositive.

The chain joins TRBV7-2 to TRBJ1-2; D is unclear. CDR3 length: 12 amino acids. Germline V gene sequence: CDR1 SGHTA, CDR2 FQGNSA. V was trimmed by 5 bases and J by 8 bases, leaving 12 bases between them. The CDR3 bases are TGTGCCAGCAGCCAAACCGGACTAGGCTACACCTTC. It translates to CASSQTGLGYTF. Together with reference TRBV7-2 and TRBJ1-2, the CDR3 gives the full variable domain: GAGVSQSPSNKVTEKGKDVELRCDPISGHTALYWYRQSLGQGLEFLIYFQGNSAPDKSGLPSDRFSAERTGGSVSTLTIQRTQQEDSAVYLCASSQTGLGYTFGSGTRLTVV.

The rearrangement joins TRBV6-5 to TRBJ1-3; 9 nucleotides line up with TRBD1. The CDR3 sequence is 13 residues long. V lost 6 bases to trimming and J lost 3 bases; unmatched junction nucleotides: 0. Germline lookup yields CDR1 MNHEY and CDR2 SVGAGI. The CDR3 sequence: CASRDRGGNTIYF. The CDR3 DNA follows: TGTGCCAGCAGGGACAGGGGTGGAAACACCATATATTTT.

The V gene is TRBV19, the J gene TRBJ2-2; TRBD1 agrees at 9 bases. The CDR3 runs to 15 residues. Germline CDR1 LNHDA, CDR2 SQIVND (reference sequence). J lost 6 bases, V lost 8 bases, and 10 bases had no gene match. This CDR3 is CASGGTGRGPGELFF. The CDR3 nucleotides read TGTGCCAGTGGGGGGACAGGGAGAGGTCCCGGGGAGCTGTTTTTT.

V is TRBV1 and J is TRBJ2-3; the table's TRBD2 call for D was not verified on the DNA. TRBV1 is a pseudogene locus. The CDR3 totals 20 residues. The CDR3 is CTSSQEGSITSGTSTDTQYF. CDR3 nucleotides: TGCACCAGCAGCCAAGAGGGGTCAATAACTAGCGGGACAAGCACAGATACGCAGTATTTT.

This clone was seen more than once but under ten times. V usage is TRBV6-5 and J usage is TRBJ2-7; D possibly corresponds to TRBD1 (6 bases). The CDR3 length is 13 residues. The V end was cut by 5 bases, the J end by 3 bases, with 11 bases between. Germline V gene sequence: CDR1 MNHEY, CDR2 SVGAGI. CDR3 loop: CASSNAQGYEQYF. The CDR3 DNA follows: TGTGCCAGCAGTAACGCACAGGGCTACGAGCAGTACTTC.

The CDR3 protein is CASSLTGTEAFF. The CDR3 region has the DNA TGTGCCAGCAGTTTGACCGGGACTGAAGCTTTCTTT. The chain is built from TRBV19 and TRBJ1-1; the D is unclear. The CDR3 runs 12 residues. The germline V and J ends were trimmed by 9 bases and 5 bases, with 13 bases remaining between them. Germline loops: CDR1 LNHDA, CDR2 SQIVND (reference sequence). Based on the CDR3 plus reference TRBV19 and TRBJ1-1, the full variable domain is DGGITQSPKYLFRKEGQNVTLSCEQNLNHDAMYWYRQDPGQGLRLIYYSQIVNDFQKGDIAEGYSVSREKKESFPLTVTSAQKNPTAFYLCASSLTGTEAFFGQGTRLTVV.

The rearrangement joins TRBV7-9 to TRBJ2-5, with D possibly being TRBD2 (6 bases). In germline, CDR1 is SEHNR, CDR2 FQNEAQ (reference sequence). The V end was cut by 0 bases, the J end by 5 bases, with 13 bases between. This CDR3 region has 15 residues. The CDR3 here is CASSLAGGSRETQYF. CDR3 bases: TGTGCCAGCAGCTTAGCGGGGGGATCCAGGGAGACCCAGTACTTC.

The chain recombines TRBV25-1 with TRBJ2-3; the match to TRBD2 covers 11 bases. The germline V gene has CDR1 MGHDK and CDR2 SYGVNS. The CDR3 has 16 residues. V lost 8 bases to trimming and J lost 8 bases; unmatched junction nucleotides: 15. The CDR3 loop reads CASSPAGTSGGFTQYF. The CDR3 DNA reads TGTGCCAGCTCCCCAGCGGGAACTAGCGGGGGATTTACGCAGTATTTT. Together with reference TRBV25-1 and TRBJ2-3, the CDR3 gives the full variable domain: EADIYQTPRYLVIGTGKKITLECSQTMGHDKMYWYQQDPGMELHLIHYSYGVNSTEKGDLSSESTVSRIRTEHFPLTLESARPSHTSQYLCASSPAGTSGGFTQYFGPGTRLTVL.

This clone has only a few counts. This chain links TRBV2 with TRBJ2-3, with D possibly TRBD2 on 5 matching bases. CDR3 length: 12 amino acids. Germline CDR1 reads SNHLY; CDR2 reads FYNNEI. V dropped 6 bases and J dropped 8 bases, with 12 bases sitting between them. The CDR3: CASRLPEGTQYF. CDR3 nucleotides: TGTGCCAGCAGATTACCAGAGGGTACGCAGTATTTT.

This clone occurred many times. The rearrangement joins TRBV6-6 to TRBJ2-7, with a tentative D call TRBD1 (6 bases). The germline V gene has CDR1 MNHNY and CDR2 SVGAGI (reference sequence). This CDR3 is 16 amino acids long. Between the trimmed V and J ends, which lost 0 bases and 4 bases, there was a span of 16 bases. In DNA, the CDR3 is TGTGCCAGCAGTTACTCGACAGGAGCGTGGGGATACGAGCAGTACTTC. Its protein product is CASSYSTGAWGYEQYF.

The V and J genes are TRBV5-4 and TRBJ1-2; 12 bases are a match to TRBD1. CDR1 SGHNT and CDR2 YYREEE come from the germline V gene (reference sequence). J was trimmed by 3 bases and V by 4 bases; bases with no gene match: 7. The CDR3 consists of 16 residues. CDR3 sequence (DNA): TGTGCCAGCAGCATGGGACAGGGGGCGAATTACTATGGCTACACCTTC. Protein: CASSMGQGANYYGYTF.

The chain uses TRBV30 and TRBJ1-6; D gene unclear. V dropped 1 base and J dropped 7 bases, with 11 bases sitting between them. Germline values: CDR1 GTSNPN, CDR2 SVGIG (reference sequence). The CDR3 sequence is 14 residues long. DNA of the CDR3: TGTGCCTGGAGTGCGTTTACAGTCAATTCACCCCTCCACTTT. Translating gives CAWSAFTVNSPLHF.

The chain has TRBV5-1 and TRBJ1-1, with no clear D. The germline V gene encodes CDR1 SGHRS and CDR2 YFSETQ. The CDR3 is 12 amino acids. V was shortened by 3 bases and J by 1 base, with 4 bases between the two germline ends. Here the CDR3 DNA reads TGCGCCAGCAGCTCAGGGAACACTGAAGCTTTCTTT. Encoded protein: CASSSGNTEAFF.

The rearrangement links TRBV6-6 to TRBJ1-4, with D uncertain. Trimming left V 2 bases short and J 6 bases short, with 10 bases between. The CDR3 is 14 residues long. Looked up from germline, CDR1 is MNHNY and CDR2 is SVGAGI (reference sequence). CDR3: CASSYGVSDEKLFF. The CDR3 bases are TGTGCCAGCAGTTACGGAGTATCGGATGAAAAACTGTTTTTT.

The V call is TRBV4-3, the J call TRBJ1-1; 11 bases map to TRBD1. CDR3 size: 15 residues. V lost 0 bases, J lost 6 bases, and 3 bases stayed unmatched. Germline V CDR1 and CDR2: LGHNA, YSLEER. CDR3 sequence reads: CASSQDWTGGSEAFF. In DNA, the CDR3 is TGCGCCAGCAGCCAAGATTGGACAGGGGGCTCTGAAGCTTTCTTT.

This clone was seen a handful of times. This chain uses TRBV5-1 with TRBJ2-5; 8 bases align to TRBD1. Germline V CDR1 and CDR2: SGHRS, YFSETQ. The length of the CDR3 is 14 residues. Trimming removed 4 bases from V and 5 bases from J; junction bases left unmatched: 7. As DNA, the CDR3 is TGCGCCAGCAGCACTAGGACAGGGAGGGAGACCCAGTACTTC. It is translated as CASSTRTGRETQYF.

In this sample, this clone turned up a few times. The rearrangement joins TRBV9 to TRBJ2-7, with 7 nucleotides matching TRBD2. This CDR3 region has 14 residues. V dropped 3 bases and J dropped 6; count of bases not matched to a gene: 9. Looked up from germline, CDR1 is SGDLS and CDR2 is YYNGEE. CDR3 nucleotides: TGTGCCAGCAGCGCCGAATTAGCGGGCAGCGAGCAGTACTTC. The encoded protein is CASSAELAGSEQYF.

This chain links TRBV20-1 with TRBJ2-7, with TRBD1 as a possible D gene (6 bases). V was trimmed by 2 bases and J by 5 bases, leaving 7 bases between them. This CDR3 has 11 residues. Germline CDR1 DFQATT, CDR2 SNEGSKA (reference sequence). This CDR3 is CSARQGNEQYF. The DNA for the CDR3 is TGCAGTGCTAGACAGGGGAACGAGCAGTACTTC.

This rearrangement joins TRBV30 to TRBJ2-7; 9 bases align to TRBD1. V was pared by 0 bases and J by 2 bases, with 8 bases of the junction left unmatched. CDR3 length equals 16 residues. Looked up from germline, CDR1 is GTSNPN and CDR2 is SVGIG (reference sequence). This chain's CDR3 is CAWSVDITGGTYEQYF. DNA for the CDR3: TGTGCCTGGAGTGTCGATATAACAGGGGGCACCTACGAGCAGTACTTC.

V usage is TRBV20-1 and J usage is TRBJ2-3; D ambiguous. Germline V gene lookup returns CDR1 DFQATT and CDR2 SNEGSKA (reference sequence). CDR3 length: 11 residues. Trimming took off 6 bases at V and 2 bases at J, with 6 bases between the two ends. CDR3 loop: CSAPNTDTQYF. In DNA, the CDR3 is TGCAGTGCCCCAAACACAGATACGCAGTATTTT.

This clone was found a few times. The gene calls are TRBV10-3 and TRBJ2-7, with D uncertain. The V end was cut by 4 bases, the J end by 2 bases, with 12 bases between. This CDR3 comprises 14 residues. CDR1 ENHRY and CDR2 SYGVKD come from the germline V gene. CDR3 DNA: TGTGCCATCAGTGGCCAGTCCGAGGCCTACGAGCAGTACTTC. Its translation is CAISGQSEAYEQYF.

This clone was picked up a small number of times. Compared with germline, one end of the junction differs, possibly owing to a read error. The DNA for the CDR3 is TGCATCGTTGAGAGGGGGCAGAACACAGATACGCAGTATTTT. As protein: CIVERGQNTDTQYF. The V and J genes are TRBV29-1 and TRBJ2-3; 7 positions agree with TRBD1. This CDR3 comprises 14 residues. Per germline, CDR1 SQVTM and CDR2 ANQGSEA.

CDR3 region: CASSQDGLRGQPQHF. The CDR3 coding sequence is TGCGCCAGCAGCCAAGACGGGTTGCGGGGTCAGCCCCAGCATTTT. The chain combines TRBV4-3 with TRBJ1-5; D is uncertain. The germline V gene has CDR1 LGHNA and CDR2 YSLEER. V lost 0 bases to trimming and J lost 6 bases, with 12 bases between them. The CDR3 consists of 15 residues.

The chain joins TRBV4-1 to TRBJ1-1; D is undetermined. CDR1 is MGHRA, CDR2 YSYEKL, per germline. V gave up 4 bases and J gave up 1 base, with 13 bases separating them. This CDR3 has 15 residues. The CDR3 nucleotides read TGCGCCAGCAGCCGACCGCTGAGAGGGAACACTGAAGCTTTCTTT. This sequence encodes CASSRPLRGNTEAFF.

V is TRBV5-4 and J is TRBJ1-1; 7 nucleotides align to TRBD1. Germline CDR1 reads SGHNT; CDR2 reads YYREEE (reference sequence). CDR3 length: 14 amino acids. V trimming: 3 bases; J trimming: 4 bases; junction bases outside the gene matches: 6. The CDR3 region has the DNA TGTGCCAGCAGCTCGACAGGGTCGGGCACTGAAGCTTTCTTT. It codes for CASSSTGSGTEAFF. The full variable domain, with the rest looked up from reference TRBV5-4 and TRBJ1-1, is ETGVTQSPTHLIKTRGQQVTLRCSSQSGHNTVSWYQQALGQGPQFIFQYYREEENGRGNFPPRFSGLQFPNYSSELNVNALELDDSALYLCASSSTGSGTEAFFGQGTRLTVV.

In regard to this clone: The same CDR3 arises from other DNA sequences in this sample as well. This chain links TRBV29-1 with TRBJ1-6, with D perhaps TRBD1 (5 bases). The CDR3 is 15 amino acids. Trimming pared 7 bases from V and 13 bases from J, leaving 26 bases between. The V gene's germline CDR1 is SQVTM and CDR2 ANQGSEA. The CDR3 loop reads CSAKSVRVGNSPLHF. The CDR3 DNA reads TGCAGCGCCAAATCGGTCAGGGTAGGTAACTCCCCCCTCCACTTT.

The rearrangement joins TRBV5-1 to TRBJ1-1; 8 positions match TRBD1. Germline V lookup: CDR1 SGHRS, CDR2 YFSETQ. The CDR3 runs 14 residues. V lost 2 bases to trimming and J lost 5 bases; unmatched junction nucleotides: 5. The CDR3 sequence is CASSLQGEGTEAFF. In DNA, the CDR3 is TGCGCCAGCAGCTTACAGGGGGAAGGGACTGAAGCTTTCTTT.

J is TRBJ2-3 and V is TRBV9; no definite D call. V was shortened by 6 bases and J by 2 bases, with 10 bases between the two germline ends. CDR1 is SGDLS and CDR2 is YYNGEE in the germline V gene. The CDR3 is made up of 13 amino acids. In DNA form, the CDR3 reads TGTGCCAGCAAGGAGCCCGCCACAGATACGCAGTATTTT. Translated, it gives CASKEPATDTQYF.

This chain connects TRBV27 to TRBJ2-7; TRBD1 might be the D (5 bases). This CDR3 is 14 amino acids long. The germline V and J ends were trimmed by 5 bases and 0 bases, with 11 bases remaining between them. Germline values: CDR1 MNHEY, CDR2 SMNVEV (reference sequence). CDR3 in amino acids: CASSVTTVSYEQYF. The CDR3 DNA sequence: TGTGCCAGCAGTGTAACGACAGTCTCCTACGAGCAGTACTTC.

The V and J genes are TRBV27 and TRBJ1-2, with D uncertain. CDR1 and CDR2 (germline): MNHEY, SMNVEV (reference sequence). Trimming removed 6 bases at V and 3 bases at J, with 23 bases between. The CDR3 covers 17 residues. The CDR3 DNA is TGTGCCAGCAGCCCGGGTCTCATGCGATGGTCTGACTATGGCTACACCTTC. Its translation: CASSPGLMRWSDYGYTF.

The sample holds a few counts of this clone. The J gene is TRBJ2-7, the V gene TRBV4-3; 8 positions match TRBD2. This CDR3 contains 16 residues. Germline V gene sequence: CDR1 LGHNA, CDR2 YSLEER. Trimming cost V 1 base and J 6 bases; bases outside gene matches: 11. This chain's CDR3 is CASSQAWSGGGSEQYF. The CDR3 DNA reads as TGCGCCAGCAGCCAAGCCTGGAGCGGGGGCGGGTCCGAGCAGTACTTC.

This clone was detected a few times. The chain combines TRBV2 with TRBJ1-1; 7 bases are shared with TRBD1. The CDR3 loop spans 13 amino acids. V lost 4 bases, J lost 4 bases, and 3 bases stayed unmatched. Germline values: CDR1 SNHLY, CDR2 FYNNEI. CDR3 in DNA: TGTGCCAGCAGTGGGGCAGGGGGCACTGAAGCTTTCTTT. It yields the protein CASSGAGGTEAFF.